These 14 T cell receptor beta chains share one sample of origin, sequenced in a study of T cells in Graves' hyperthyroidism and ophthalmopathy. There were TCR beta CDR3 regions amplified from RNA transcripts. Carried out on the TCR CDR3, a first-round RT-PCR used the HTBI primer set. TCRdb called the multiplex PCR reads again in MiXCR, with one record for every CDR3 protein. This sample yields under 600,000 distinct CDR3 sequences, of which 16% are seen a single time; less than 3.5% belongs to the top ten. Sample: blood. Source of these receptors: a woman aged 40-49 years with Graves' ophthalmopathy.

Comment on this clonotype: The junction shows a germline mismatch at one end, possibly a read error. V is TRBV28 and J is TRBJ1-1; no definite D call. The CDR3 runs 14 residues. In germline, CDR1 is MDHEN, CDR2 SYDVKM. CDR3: CASGLGEMITEAFF. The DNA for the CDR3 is TGTGCCAGCGGTTTAGGAGAGATGATCACTGAAGCTTTCTTT.

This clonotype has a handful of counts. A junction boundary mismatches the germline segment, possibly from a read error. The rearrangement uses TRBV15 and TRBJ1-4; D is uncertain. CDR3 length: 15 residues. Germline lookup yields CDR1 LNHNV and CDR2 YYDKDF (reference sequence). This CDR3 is CATSRDDTGSEKLFF. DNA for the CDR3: TGTGCCACTAGCAGAGATGACACCGGGAGTGAAAAACTGTTTTTT.

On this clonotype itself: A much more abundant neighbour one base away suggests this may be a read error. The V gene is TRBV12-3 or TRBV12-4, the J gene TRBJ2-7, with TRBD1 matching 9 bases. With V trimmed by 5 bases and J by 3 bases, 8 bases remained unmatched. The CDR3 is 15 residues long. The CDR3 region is CASSPTGGVGYEQYF. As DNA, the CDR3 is TGTGCCAGCAGTCCCACAGGGGGCGTGGGCTACGAGCAGTACTTC.

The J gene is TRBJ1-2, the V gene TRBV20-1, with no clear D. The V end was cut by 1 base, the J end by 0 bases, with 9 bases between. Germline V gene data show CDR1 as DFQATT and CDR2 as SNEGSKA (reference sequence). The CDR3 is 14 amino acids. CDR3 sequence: CSARVGSPNYGYTF. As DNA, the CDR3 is TGCAGTGCTAGAGTAGGCAGTCCTAACTATGGCTACACCTTC.

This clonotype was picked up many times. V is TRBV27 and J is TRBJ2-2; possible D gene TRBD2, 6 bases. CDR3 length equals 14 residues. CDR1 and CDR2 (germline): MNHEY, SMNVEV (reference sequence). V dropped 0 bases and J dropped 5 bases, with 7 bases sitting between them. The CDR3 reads CASSLSRGTGELFF. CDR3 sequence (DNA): TGTGCCAGCAGTTTATCACGGGGGACCGGGGAGCTGTTTTTT.

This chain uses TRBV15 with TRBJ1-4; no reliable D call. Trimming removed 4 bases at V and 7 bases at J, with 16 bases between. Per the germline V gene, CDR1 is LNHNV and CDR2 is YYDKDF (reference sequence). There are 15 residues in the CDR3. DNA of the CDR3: TGTGCCACCAGCACCCACCGAGATGATAGTGAAAAACTGTTTTTT. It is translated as CATSTHRDDSEKLFF.

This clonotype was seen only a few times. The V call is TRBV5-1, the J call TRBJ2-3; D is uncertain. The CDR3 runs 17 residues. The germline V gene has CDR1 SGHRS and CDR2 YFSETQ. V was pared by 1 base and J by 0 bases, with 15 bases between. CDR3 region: CASSLLITPISTDTQYF. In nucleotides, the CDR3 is TGCGCCAGCAGCTTGTTAATCACACCGATAAGCACAGATACGCAGTATTTT.

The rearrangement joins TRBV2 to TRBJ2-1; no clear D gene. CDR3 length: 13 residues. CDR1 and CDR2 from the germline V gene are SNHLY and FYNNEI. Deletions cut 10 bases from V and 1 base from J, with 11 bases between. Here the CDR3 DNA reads TGTGCCATTCAGAAGGGATCCTACAATGAGCAGTTCTTC. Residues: CAIQKGSYNEQFF.

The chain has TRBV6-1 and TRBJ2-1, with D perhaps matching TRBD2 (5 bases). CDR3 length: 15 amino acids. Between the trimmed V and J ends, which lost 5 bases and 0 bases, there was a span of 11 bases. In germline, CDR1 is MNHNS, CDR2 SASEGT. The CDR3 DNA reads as TGTGCCAGCAGTCACGGACTCAGCTCCTACAATGAGCAGTTCTTC. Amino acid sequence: CASSHGLSSYNEQFF.

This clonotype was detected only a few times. CDR3 sequence reads: CASSKPGRTDTQYF. In nucleotides, the CDR3 is TGTGCCAGCAGCAAGCCGGGACGGACAGATACGCAGTATTTT. The chain uses TRBV7-9 and TRBJ2-3; D tentatively reads TRBD1 or TRBD2 (5 bases each). The V end was cut by 5 bases, the J end by 3 bases, with 12 bases between. The CDR3 is made up of 14 amino acids. CDR1 is SEHNR, CDR2 FQNEAQ, per germline (reference sequence). The variable domain in full, with the rest retrieved from reference TRBV7-9 and TRBJ2-3, is DTGVSQNPRHKITKRGQNVTFRCDPISEHNRLYWYRQTLGQGPEFLTYFQNEAQLEKSRLLSDRFSAERPKGSFSTLEIQRTEQGDSAMYLCASSKPGRTDTQYFGPGTRLTVL.

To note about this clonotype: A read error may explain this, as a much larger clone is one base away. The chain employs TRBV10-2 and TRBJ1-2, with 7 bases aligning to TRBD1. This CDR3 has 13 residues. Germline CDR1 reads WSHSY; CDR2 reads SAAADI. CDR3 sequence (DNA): TGCGCCAGCGCTGACAGGGCCTACTATGGCTGCACCTTC. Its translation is CASADRAYYGCTF.

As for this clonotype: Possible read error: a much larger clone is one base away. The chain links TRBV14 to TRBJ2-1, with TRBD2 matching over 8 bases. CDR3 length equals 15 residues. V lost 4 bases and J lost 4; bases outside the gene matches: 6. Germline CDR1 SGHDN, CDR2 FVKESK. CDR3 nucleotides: TGTGCCAGCAGCCTCCTTAGCGGGGTTTACAATGAGCAGTTCTTC. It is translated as CASSLLSGVYNEQFF.

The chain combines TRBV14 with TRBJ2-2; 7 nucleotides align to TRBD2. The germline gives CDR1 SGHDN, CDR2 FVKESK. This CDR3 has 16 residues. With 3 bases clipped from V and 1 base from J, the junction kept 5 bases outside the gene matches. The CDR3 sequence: CASSQWGGENTGELFF. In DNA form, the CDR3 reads TGTGCCAGCAGCCAGTGGGGGGGAGAGAACACCGGGGAGCTGTTTTTT.

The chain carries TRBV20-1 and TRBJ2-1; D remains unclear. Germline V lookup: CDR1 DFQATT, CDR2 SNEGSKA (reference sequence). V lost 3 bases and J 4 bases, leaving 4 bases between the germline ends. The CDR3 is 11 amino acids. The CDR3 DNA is TGCAGTGCTAGCAGTTACAATGAGCAGTTCTTC. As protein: CSASSYNEQFF.